The sequence of this T cell receptor (beta chain) was determined in a study of identifying expanded T cells in peripheral blood. The method was immunoSEQ multiplex PCR; TCRdb's version includes in-frame clones alone and lacks a portion of them. The sample comprises more than 70,000 clones, around 85% of which are singletons, and 5.6% rests with the top ten. J lost 10 bases, V lost 6 bases, and 21 bases had no gene match. Germline V lookup: CDR1 PRHDT, CDR2 FYEKMQ (reference sequence). The CDR3 is made up of 20 amino acids. V gene TRBV13 combines with J gene TRBJ2-1, with 16 bases fitting TRBD2. The source material was blood. This sequence originates from a person between 18 and 75 years old in good health. In DNA, the CDR3 is TGTGCCAGCAGTTCCCGGGACGCACCCGGGACTAGCGGGGGGGTTGGGGAGCAGTTCTTC. Its protein is CASSSRDAPGTSGGVGEQFF. The whole variable domain, filled in from reference TRBV13 and TRBJ2-1, reads AAGVIQSPRHLIKEKRETATLKCYPIPRHDTVYWYQQGPGQDPQFLISFYEKMQSDKGSIPDRFSAQQFSDYHSELNMSSLELGDSALYFCASSSRDAPGTSGGVGEQFFGPGTRLTVL.